The table lists the clone carrying this T cell receptor beta chain with many counts. The entry originates in a study of T cells after yellow fever vaccination. Germline loops: CDR1 SGDLS, CDR2 YYNGEE. The V gene lost 4 bases and the J gene lost 4 bases, with 15 bases spanning the gap. This CDR3 comprises 15 residues. TCRdb ran MiXCR on the 5' RACE reads and lists one entry per CDR3 protein. The table records 310,000 or so distinct CDR3 sequences, around 7% of them present only once. The sequencing used PBMCs, collected roughly 47 days after the first yellow fever vaccination. The source of this sequence is a man aged 18 to 29 who received the YFV17D yellow fever vaccine. The V gene is TRBV9, the J gene TRBJ2-1; D is possibly TRBD1 or TRBD2 (7 bases each). The CDR3 loop is CASSPGGVGYNEQFF. The CDR3 DNA is TGTGCCAGCAGCCCAGGGGGGGTGGGTTACAATGAGCAGTTCTTC.